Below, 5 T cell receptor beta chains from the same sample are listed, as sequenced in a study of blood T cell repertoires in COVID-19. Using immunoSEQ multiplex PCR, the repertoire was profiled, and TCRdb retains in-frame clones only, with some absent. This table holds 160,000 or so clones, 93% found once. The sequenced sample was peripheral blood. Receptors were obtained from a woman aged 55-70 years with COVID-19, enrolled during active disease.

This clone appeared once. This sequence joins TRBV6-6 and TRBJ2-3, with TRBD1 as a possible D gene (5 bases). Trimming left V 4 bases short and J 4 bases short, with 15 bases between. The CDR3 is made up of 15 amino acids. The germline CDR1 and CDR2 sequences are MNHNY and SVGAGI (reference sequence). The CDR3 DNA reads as TGTGCCAGCAGTTCCAGCCAAGGGGTCCCAGATACGCAGTATTTT. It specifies CASSSSQGVPDTQYF.

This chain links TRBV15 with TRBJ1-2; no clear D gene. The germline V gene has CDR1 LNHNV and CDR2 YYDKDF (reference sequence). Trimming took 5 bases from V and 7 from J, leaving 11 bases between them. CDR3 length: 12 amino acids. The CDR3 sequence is CATSPGEVGYTF. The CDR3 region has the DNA TGTGCCACCAGCCCCGGGGAGGTTGGCTACACCTTC.

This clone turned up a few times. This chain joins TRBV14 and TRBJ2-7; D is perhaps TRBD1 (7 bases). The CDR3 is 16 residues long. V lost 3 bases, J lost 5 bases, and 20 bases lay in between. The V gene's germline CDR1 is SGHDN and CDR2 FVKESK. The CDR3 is CASSHLGGTGEHEQYF. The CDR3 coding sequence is TGTGCCAGCAGCCACTTGGGAGGTACAGGGGAGCACGAGCAGTACTTC.

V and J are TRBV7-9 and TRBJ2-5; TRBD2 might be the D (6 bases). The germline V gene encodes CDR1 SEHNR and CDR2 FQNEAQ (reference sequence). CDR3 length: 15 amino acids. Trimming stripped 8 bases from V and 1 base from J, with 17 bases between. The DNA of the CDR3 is TGTGCCAGCGGACTTCTAGGAGGGCTCCAAGAGACCCAGTACTTC. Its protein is CASGLLGGLQETQYF.

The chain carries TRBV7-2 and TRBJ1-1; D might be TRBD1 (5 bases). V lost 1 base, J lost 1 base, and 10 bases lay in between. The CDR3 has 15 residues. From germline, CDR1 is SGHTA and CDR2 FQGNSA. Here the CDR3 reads CASSLVAGRNTEAFF. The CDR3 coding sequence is TGTGCCAGCAGCTTAGTTGCGGGGCGGAACACTGAAGCTTTCTTT.